This record looks at one T cell receptor (beta chain) sequence and its context. Its specific antigen is unknown. There are no base qualities to consult, and no much larger clone falls within one base. The CDR3 regions of human TCRbeta chains were subjected to immunosequencing. The authors' analysis ran thus. TCRs in the repertoires were matched against a reference library of SARS-CoV-2-specific TCRs that had been generated with the MIRA antigen-specificity platform. Breadth was defined as the fraction of unique TCRs that were SARS-CoV-2-associated, and depth was defined as the fraction of total T cells that were SARS-CoV-2-associated. Using the MIRA data, each spike-specific TCR was assigned both to the spike region to which the TCR was reactive and to a CD4 or CD8 class. Log10-transformed breadth and depth values were compared by one-way ANOVA with Sidak's multiple comparisons tests. The table was pulled from immuneACCESS by TCRdb, which kept in-frame rearrangements only. Such tables lose some clones; where checked, under half of the loss comes from unresolved V genes, and the rest has no known cause. V and J calls and clone size follow that table, whereas D and trimming were derived from the DNA. For this sample the table gives tens of thousands of clones, of which 90% were detected only once. The ten top clones hold about 5.2% of the sample.

These data belong to a study of T cell responses to AZD1222 COVID-19 vaccine (dated by TCRdb to about 2021). Context from the whole study: AZD1222 recipients whose second dose came at about 4 weeks and those whose second dose came at about 12 weeks were combined into one group, since spike-specific TCR depth and breadth did not differ between the two schedules. A total of 233 trial participants underwent TCR sequencing, of whom approximately 210 received two doses of AZD1222 and roughly 25 received two doses of the MenACWY control vaccine. Enrollment into the trials was organized by age into subgroups of 18-55, 56-69 and 70-plus years, and those subgroups contained roughly 160, 29 and 62 TCR-sequenced participants, respectively.

Its CDR3 holds 14 amino acids, cysteine through phenylalanine. Kept here is only the CDR3 DNA, which spans 42 bases and is read in frame from base 1. According to the germline V gene, CDR1 reads SNHLY and CDR2 reads FYNNEI. Trimmed from V: 6 bases; trimmed from J: 3 bases; junction bases lacking a gene match: 5. The sample's time point label is to be understood as: baseline before first vaccination. Samples from vaccinated people were obtained from the UK trials COV001 and COV002, which included a single-blind randomized controlled phase 2/3 trial of AZD1222 (ChAdOx1 nCoV-19) in healthy adults. For TCRbeta chain sequencing, PBMC samples from trial participants were taken at day 0 and at day 28 after the second dose. The full study reports these points: After two AZD1222 doses, both the breadth and the depth of spike-specific TCRs were significantly higher than at day 0 and than in MenACWY recipients. The 56-69-year group was small, and its depth increase did not reach significance, likely because of low power. Conclusions about previously exposed vaccinees are limited, since just a handful of AZD1222 recipients were seropositive for SARS-CoV-2 at baseline. The vaccine-associated CD4 TCRs covered the entire spike protein, and the dominant responses fell in regions 160-218 and 743-854. Participants were mostly white British, with more females than males. The authors suggested clonal diversity may have been underestimated. Reportedly, close to half of the unique spike-specific TCRs recognized epitopes lying outside the regions that are mutated in the B.1.351 and B.1.1.7 variants. No day 14 peak-response samples were available, so repertoires were characterized only after the peak T cell response.

The sequencing here drew on peripheral blood, taken on day 0 of AZD1222 vaccination. The V and J genes are TRBV2 and TRBJ2-1, with 7 bases aligning to TRBD1. The sequence came from an adult in good health. CDR3 sequence: CASRADRDYNEQFF. Here is the DNA: TGTGCCAGCAGGGCCGACAGGGACTACAATGAGCAGTTCTTC.